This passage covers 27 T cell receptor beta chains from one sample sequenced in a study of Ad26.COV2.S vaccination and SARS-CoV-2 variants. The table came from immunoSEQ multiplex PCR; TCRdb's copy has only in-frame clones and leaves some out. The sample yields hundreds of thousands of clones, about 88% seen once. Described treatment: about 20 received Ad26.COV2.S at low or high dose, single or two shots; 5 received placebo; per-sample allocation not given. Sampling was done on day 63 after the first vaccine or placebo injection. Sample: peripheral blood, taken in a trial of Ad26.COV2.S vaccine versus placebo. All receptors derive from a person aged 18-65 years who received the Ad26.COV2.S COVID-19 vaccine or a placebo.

CDR3 loop: CASSQYGTSRNEQFF. The CDR3 DNA reads as TGTGCCAGCAGCCAATATGGGACTTCCCGCAATGAGCAGTTCTTC. The gene calls are TRBV3-1 (or the pseudogene TRBV3-2) and TRBJ2-1, with D tentatively TRBD2 (6 bases). V was trimmed by 2 bases and J by 6 bases, leaving 14 bases between them. The CDR3 is 15 residues long. Germline-derived CDR1 and CDR2 are LGHDT and YNNKEL (reference sequence).

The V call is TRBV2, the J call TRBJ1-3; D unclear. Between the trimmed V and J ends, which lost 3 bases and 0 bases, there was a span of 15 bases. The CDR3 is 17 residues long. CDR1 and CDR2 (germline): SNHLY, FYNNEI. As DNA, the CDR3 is TGTGCCAGCAGTGATGGTGGGCGCCTAAGCTCTGGAAACACCATATATTTT. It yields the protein CASSDGGRLSSGNTIYF.

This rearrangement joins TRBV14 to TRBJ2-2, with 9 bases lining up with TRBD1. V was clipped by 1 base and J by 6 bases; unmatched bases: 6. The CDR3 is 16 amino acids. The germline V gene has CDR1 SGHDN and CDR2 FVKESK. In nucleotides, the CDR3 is TGTGCCAGCAGCCAAGGCCCGGACAGGGGAGCCGGGGAGCTGTTTTTT. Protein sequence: CASSQGPDRGAGELFF.

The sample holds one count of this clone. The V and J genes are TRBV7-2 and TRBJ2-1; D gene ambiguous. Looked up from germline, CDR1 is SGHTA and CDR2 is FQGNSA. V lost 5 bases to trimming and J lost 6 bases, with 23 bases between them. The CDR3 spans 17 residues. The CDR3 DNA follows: TGTGCCAGCAGCCCCTCCCTCGCTCTGGCGGAGCTCAATGAGCAGTTCTTC. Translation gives CASSPSLALAELNEQFF.

This CDR3 is CASSPNRGLTYEQYF. CDR3 in DNA: TGTGCCAGCAGTCCAAACAGGGGCCTTACCTACGAGCAGTACTTC. This sequence joins TRBV28 and TRBJ2-7, with TRBD1 identical over 7 bases. The junction had 9 bases not matched to a gene; V was cut back by 5 bases and J by 2 bases. Per the germline V gene, CDR1 is MDHEN and CDR2 is SYDVKM. CDR3 length: 15 residues.

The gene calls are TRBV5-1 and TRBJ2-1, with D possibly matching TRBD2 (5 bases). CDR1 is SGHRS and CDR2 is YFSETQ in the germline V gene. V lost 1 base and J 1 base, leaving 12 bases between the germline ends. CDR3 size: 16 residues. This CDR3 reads CASSLLGGLSYNEQFF. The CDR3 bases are TGCGCCAGCAGCTTGCTCGGAGGTTTATCCTACAATGAGCAGTTCTTC.

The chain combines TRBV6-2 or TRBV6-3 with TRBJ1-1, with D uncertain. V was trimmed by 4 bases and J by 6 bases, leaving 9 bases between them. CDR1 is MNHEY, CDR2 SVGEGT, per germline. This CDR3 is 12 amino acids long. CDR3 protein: CASSLSWAEAFF. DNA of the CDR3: TGTGCCAGCAGTTTGAGTTGGGCTGAAGCTTTCTTT.

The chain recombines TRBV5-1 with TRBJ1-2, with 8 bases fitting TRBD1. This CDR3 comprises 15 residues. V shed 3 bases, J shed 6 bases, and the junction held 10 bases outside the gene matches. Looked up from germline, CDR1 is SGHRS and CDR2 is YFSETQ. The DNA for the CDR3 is TGCGCCAGCAGCTCTGGACAGGGCGTGTACGATGGCTACACCTTC. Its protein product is CASSSGQGVYDGYTF.

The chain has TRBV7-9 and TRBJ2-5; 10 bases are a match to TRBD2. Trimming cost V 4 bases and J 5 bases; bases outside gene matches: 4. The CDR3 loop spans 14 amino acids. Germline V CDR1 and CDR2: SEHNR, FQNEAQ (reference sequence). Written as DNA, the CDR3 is TGTGCCAGCAGCTCTGGACTAGCGGTCGAGACCCAGTACTTC. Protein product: CASSSGLAVETQYF.

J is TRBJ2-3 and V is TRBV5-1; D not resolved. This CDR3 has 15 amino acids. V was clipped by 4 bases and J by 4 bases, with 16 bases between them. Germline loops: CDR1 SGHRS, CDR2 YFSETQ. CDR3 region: CASSPGPSDPDTQYF. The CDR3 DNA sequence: TGCGCCAGCAGCCCCGGACCGTCTGATCCAGATACGCAGTATTTT. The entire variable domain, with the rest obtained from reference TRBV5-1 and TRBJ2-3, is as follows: KAGVTQTPRYLIKTRGQQVTLSCSPISGHRSVSWYQQTPGQGLQFLFEYFSETQRNKGNFPGRFSGRQFSNSRSEMNVSTLELGDSALYLCASSPGPSDPDTQYFGPGTRLTVL.

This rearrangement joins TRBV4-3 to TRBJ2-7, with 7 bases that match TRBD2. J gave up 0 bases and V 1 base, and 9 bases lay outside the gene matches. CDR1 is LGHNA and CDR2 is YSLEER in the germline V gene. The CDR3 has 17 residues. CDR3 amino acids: CASSQGLLAAYSYEQYF. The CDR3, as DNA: TGCGCCAGCAGCCAAGGGTTGCTAGCGGCTTACTCCTACGAGCAGTACTTC.

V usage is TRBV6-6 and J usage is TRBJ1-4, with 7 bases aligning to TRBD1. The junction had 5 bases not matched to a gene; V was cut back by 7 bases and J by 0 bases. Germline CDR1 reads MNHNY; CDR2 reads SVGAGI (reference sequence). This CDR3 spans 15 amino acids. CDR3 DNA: TGTGCCAGCACCAGGGGGACAGCAACTAATGAAAAACTGTTTTTT. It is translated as CASTRGTATNEKLFF.

The CDR3 spells CASSNGGREQPGTDTQYF. The CDR3 DNA is TGTGCCAGTAGTAACGGTGGGCGGGAACAGCCTGGCACAGATACGCAGTATTTT. The rearrangement uses TRBV19 and TRBJ2-3, with D possibly being TRBD2 (6 bases). The CDR3 covers 18 residues. Germline lookup yields CDR1 LNHDA and CDR2 SQIVND (reference sequence). With 4 bases removed from V and 1 base from J, the gap between germline ends came to 21 bases.

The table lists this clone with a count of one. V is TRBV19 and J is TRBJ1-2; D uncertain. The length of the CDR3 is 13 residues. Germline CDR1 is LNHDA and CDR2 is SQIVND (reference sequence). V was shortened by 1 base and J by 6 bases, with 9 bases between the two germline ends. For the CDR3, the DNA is TGTGCCAGTAGTATAGCTCCCCGGAATGGCTACACCTTC. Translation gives CASSIAPRNGYTF. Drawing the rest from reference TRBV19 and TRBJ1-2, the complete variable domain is DGGITQSPKYLFRKEGQNVTLSCEQNLNHDAMYWYRQDPGQGLRLIYYSQIVNDFQKGDIAEGYSVSREKKESFPLTVTSAQKNPTAFYLCASSIAPRNGYTFGSGTRLTVV.

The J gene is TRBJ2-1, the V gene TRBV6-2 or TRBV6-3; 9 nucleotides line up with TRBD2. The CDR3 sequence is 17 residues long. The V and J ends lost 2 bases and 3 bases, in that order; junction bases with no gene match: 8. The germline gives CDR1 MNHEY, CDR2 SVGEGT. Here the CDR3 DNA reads TGTGCCAGCAGTTACGGGTTAGCGGGGGAATACTACAATGAGCAGTTCTTC. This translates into CASSYGLAGEYYNEQFF.

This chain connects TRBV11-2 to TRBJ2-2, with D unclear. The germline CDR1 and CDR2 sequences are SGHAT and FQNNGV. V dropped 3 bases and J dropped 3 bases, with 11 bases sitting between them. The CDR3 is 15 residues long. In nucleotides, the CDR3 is TGTGCCAGCAGCTTGTGGATAGAGTACACCGGGGAGCTGTTTTTT. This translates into CASSLWIEYTGELFF.

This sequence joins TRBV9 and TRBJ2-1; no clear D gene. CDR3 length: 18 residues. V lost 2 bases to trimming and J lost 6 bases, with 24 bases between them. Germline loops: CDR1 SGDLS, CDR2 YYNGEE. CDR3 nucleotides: TGTGCCAGCAGCGTGGGCCCTGTTGCAAGGGAACAGATCAATGAGCAGTTCTTC. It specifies CASSVGPVAREQINEQFF.

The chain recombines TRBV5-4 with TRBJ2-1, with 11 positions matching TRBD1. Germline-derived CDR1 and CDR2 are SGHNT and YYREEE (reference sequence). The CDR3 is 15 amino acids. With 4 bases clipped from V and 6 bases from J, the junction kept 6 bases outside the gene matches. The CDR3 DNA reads TGTGCCAGCAGCCCAGGGACAGGGGGGCGCAATGAGCAGTTCTTC. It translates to CASSPGTGGRNEQFF.

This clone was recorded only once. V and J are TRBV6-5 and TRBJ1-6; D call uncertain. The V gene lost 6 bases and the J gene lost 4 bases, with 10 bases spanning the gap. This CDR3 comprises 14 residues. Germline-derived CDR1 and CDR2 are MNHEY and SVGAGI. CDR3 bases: TGTGCCAGCAGCCAGCAAGGATATAATTCACCCCTCCACTTT. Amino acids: CASSQQGYNSPLHF.

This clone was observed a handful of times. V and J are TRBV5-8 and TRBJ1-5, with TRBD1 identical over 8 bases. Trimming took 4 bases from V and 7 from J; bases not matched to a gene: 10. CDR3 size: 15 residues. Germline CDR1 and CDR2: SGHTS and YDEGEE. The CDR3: CASSPRTGFGQPQHF. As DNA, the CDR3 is TGTGCCAGCAGCCCTCGGACAGGGTTCGGCCAGCCCCAGCATTTT. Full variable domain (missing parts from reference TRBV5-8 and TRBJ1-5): EAGVTQSPTHLIKTRGQQATLRCSPISGHTSVYWYQQALGLGLQFLLWYDEGEERNRGNFPPRFSGRQFPNYSSELNVNALELEDSALYLCASSPRTGFGQPQHFGDGTRLSIL.

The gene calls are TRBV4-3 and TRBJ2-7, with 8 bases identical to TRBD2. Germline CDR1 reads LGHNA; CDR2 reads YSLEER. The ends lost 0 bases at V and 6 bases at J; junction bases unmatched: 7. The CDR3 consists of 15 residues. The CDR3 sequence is CASSQDSGSFIEQYF. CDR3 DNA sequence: TGCGCCAGCAGCCAAGACAGCGGGAGTTTCATCGAGCAGTACTTC.

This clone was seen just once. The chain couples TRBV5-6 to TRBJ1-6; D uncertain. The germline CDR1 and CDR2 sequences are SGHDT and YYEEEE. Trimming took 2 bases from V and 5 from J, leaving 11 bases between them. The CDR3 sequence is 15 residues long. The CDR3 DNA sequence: TGTGCCAGCAGCTTTGGTTCAGGTGATAATTCACCCCTCCACTTT. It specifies CASSFGSGDNSPLHF. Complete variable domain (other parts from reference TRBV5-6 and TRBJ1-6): DAGVTQSPTHLIKTRGQQVTLRCSPKSGHDTVSWYQQALGQGPQFIFQYYEEEERQRGNFPDRFSGHQFPNYSSELNVNALLLGDSALYLCASSFGSGDNSPLHFGNGTRLTVT.

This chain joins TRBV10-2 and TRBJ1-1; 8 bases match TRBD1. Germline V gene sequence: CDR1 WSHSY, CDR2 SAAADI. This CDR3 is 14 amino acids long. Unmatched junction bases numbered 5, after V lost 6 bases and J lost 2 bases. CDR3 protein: CASSVQGVNTEAFF. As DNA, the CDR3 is TGCGCCAGCAGCGTACAGGGGGTTAACACTGAAGCTTTCTTT.

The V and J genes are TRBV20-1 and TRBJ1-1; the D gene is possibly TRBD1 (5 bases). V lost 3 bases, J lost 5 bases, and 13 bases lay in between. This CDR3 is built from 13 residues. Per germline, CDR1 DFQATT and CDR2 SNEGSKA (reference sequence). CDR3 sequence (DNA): TGCAGTGCTAGTCAGCAGGGAGGTACTGAAGCTTTCTTT. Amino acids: CSASQQGGTEAFF.

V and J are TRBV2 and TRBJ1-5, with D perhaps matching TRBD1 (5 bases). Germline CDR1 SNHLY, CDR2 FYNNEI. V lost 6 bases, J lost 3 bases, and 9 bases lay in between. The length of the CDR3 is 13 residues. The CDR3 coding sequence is TGTGCCAGCAGCAGACAGACCAATCAGCCCCAGCATTTT. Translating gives CASSRQTNQPQHF.

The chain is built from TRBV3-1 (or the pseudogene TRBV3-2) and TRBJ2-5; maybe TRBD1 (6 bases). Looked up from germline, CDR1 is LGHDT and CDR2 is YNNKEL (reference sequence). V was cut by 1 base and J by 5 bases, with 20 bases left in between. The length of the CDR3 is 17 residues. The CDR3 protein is CASSQGGLGASYETQYF. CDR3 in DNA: TGTGCCAGCAGCCAAGGGGGGCTTGGGGCTAGCTACGAGACCCAGTACTTC.

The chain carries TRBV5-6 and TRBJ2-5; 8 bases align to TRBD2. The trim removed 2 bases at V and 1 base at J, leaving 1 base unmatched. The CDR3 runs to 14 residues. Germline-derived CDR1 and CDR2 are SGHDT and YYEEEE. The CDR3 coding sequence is TGTGCCAGCAGCTTTACTAGCGGCCAAGAGACCCAGTACTTC. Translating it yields CASSFTSGQETQYF.